The 12 T cell receptor beta chains below come from one sample, sequenced in a study of cytomegalovirus exposure and HLA in healthy donors. Researchers ran the PCR with 60 Vbeta and 13 Jbeta primers. Clones were read by immunoSEQ multiplex PCR, and TCRdb kept only the in-frame ones, dropping some. Altogether 130,000 to 150,000 clones are present, around 82% being singletons, with the ten largest covering approximately 6.3%. The sample was PBMCs. The receptors here all came from a man between 40 and 49 years old in good health and CMV-seropositive.

J is TRBJ2-5 and V is TRBV9, with D possibly being TRBD2 (6 bases). The CDR3 sequence is 14 residues long. The germline V gene has CDR1 SGDLS and CDR2 YYNGEE. The ends were cut back, 3 bases at V and 7 bases at J, with 16 bases in the middle. The CDR3 DNA follows: TGTGCCAGCAGCGGACCGGGACTCGTGGGGACCCAGTACTTC. Its protein product is CASSGPGLVGTQYF.

The chain employs TRBV30 and TRBJ2-5, with 9 positions matching TRBD1. The CDR3 consists of 16 residues. The V segment lost 2 bases and the J segment 4 bases; nucleotides outside the gene matches: 11. Germline CDR1 is GTSNPN and CDR2 is SVGIG (reference sequence). The DNA of the CDR3 is TGTGCCTGGAGTCTCAGGACAGGGGTCGAGGGAGAGACCCAGTACTTC. Protein sequence: CAWSLRTGVEGETQYF.

V usage is TRBV6-4 and J usage is TRBJ2-5; perhaps TRBD2 as D (5 bases). The CDR3 is 16 residues long. Trimming pared 2 bases from V and 2 bases from J, leaving 15 bases between. Per the germline V gene, CDR1 is MRHNA and CDR2 is SNTAGT. The CDR3 is CASSDAGAGMQETQYF. The CDR3 coding sequence is TGTGCCAGCAGTGACGCGGGTGCGGGTATGCAAGAGACCCAGTACTTC.

V is TRBV4-1 and J is TRBJ1-6; D ambiguous. The V gene's germline CDR1 is MGHRA and CDR2 YSYEKL. The CDR3 spans 16 residues. Trimming shortened V by 2 bases and J by 7 bases, and 15 bases separated the two germline ends. The DNA of the CDR3 is TGCGCCAGCAGCCAAATGAGCCCGGACTTCAATTCACCCCTCCACTTT. Protein product: CASSQMSPDFNSPLHF.

The CDR3 is CASSLSPGTGISTDTQYF. CDR3 bases: TGCGCCAGCAGCCTAAGTCCCGGGACAGGGATTAGCACAGATACGCAGTATTTT. V gene TRBV5-1 combines with J gene TRBJ2-3, with TRBD1 matching over 9 bases. Unmatched junction bases numbered 12, after V lost 4 bases and J lost 0 bases. Germline V lookup: CDR1 SGHRS, CDR2 YFSETQ. This CDR3 region has 18 residues.

The chain couples TRBV28 to TRBJ1-1; 11 bases map to TRBD1. The CDR3 is 16 residues long. V dropped 3 bases and J dropped 7; count of bases not matched to a gene: 10. Germline V gene lookup returns CDR1 MDHEN and CDR2 SYDVKM. The CDR3 DNA is TGTGCCAGCAGTTTGCTCGGGACAGGGGGACTCGGTGAAGCTTTCTTT. Its protein product is CASSLLGTGGLGEAFF.

This chain joins TRBV7-9 and TRBJ2-7; 7 bases are a match to TRBD1. V was pared by 6 bases and J by 4 bases, with 9 bases of the junction left unmatched. The CDR3 is made up of 14 amino acids. The germline V gene encodes CDR1 SEHNR and CDR2 FQNEAQ (reference sequence). In nucleotides, the CDR3 is TGTGCCAGCAGTGGGGCAGGGGGTGCGTACGAGCAGTACTTC. Translating gives CASSGAGGAYEQYF.

The gene calls are TRBV2 and TRBJ2-4; 8 nucleotides match TRBD2. The V segment lost 5 bases and the J segment 0 bases; nucleotides outside the gene matches: 3. Germline CDR1 and CDR2: SNHLY and FYNNEI. The CDR3 spans 15 residues. The CDR3 loop reads CASSSGGTAKNIQYF. The CDR3 DNA reads TGTGCCAGCAGTTCGGGAGGGACAGCCAAAAACATTCAGTACTTC.

The chain is built from TRBV7-2 and TRBJ1-1, with 7 bases aligning to TRBD1. The CDR3 consists of 12 residues. Looked up from germline, CDR1 is SGHTA and CDR2 is FQGNSA. V lost 5 bases and J lost 11; bases outside the gene matches: 8. The DNA of the CDR3 is TGTGCCAGCAGCCTCGACAGGGAACGGGCTTTCTTT. Protein: CASSLDRERAFF. The full variable domain, rest sourced from reference TRBV7-2 and TRBJ1-1, is GAGVSQSPSNKVTEKGKDVELRCDPISGHTALYWYRQSLGQGLEFLIYFQGNSAPDKSGLPSDRFSAERTGGSVSTLTIQRTQQEDSAVYLCASSLDRERAFFGQGTRLTVV.

V is TRBV27 and J is TRBJ1-6; D is uncertain. V lost 5 bases to trimming and J lost 6 bases, with 17 bases between them. Germline V gene lookup returns CDR1 MNHEY and CDR2 SMNVEV (reference sequence). This CDR3 has 16 residues. The chain's CDR3 is CASSSGGRGLNSPLHF. In DNA, the CDR3 is TGTGCCAGCAGTAGCGGAGGGCGAGGGCTTAATTCACCCCTCCACTTT.

This clone is a singleton in its sample. The chain joins TRBV19 to TRBJ1-1; 7 bases are shared with TRBD1. Trimming at V came to 8 bases and at J to 3 bases, leaving 6 bases not matched to a gene. The CDR3 spans 13 residues. Germline CDR1 and CDR2: LNHDA and SQIVND (reference sequence). CDR3 nucleotides: TGTGCCAGTCAGGACAGGTTGGACACTGAAGCTTTCTTT. This encodes CASQDRLDTEAFF.

The gene calls are TRBV6-5 and TRBJ2-1; 7 positions match TRBD2. V dropped 6 bases and J dropped 6; count of bases not matched to a gene: 8. The CDR3 consists of 14 residues. Per the germline V gene, CDR1 is MNHEY and CDR2 is SVGAGI. The CDR3 nucleotides read TGTGCCAGCAGCCAGGCGGGCGGGAGCAATGAGCAGTTCTTC. This gives the protein CASSQAGGSNEQFF.